This T cell receptor beta chain was identified during a study of CD8+CD57+ T cells in acquired aplastic anemia. Genomic DNA served as template for TCR beta VDJ and CDR3 profiling. Each CDR3 protein is one row after TCRdb ran MiXCR on the reads. The sample shows about 42,000 distinct CDR3 sequences, approximately 71% of them seen only once. This clonotype rates as medium-sized. Germline values: CDR1 KGHDR, CDR2 SFDVKD. V lost 3 bases, J lost 3 bases, and 14 bases lay in between. This CDR3 is 16 amino acids long. The receptor was derived from a human donor in good health, serving as a control. The rearrangement joins TRBV24-1 to TRBJ2-1; a possible D gene is TRBD1 (6 bases). The sample taken for sequencing was sorted CD4+, CD8+, or CD8+CD57+ T cells (not recorded which) from PBMCs. The CDR3 DNA reads TGTGCCACCAGTGATCCGGGACAACCGGGCTACAATGAGCAGTTCTTC. Its protein is CATSDPGQPGYNEQFF.